This T cell receptor beta chain was captured by sequencing in a study of glioma-infiltrating T cells after dendritic cell vaccination. Study details: Treatment, given 2003 to 2012, was autologous tumor lysate-pulsed dendritic cell vaccination. Patients received three intradermal dendritic cell vaccine injections at biweekly intervals.

This CDR3 has 18 amino acids. The J segment lost 2 bases and the V segment lost 0 bases, leaving 8 bases of the junction unmatched. Germline V lookup: CDR1 SGDLS, CDR2 YYNGEE. Data came from immunoSEQ multiplex PCR; TCRdb stores just in-frame clones and leaves some out. The sample lists roughly 90,000 clones; 85% to 90% were seen once. This TCR was recovered from a human donor with glioblastoma. Sequenced material: blood, taken before dendritic cell vaccination. This chain connects TRBV9 to TRBJ2-2; 9 positions match TRBD2. The CDR3 DNA reads as TGTGCCAGCAGCGTAGGCTATTCTAGCGGGGTCAACACCGGGGAGCTGTTTTTT. The encoded protein is CASSVGYSSGVNTGELFF.